The 12 T cell receptor beta chains below were found in one sample sequenced in a study of cytomegalovirus exposure and HLA in healthy donors. The PCR had 60 Vbeta and 13 Jbeta primers. Using immunoSEQ multiplex PCR, the repertoire was profiled, and TCRdb retains in-frame clones only, with some absent. The sample carries around 65,000 clones, roughly 78% recorded once. The sequenced sample was PBMCs. These receptors were taken from a woman aged 25 to 39 in good health and CMV-seronegative.

This clone was observed once. V and J are TRBV6-5 and TRBJ2-1; D remains ambiguous. CDR1 and CDR2 from the germline V gene are MNHEY and SVGAGI. V lost 5 bases, J lost 10 bases, and 12 bases lay in between. The CDR3 extends over 12 amino acids. CDR3 amino acids: CASSPPGGEQFF. In DNA, the CDR3 is TGTGCCAGCAGTCCTCCAGGTGGAGAGCAGTTCTTC.

The chain is built from TRBV30 and TRBJ2-3; TRBD2 matches 9 bases. In germline, CDR1 is GTSNPN, CDR2 SVGIG (reference sequence). This CDR3 is 15 amino acids long. V lost 2 bases to trimming and J lost 2 bases; unmatched junction nucleotides: 5. The CDR3 loop is CAWSRRGGYTDTQYF. CDR3 DNA: TGTGCCTGGAGTAGGCGGGGGGGCTACACAGATACGCAGTATTTT.

This chain connects TRBV4-1 to TRBJ1-2, with a tentative D call TRBD1 (5 bases). The length of the CDR3 is 15 residues. The V gene's germline CDR1 is MGHRA and CDR2 YSYEKL. V was pared by 1 base and J by 4 bases, with 13 bases between. CDR3 in DNA: TGCGCCAGCAGCCAAGGGACAACGAGGACCTATGGCTACACCTTC. Translation gives CASSQGTTRTYGYTF.

The rearrangement joins TRBV7-9 to TRBJ2-3; D gene uncertain. Looked up from germline, CDR1 is SEHNR and CDR2 is FQNEAQ (reference sequence). The CDR3 is made up of 14 amino acids. V was trimmed by 10 bases and J by 2 bases, leaving 16 bases between them. Written as DNA, the CDR3 is TGTGCCATCGCTCAACAGTCACCCACAGATACGCAGTATTTT. This encodes CAIAQQSPTDTQYF.

The V and J genes are TRBV7-9 and TRBJ1-5; D not resolved. The CDR3 runs to 14 residues. The germline V gene encodes CDR1 SEHNR and CDR2 FQNEAQ (reference sequence). Trimming left V 2 bases short and J 2 bases short, with 7 bases between. The CDR3 DNA follows: TGTGCCAGCAGCTTAACTGGAGGCAATCAGCCCCAGCATTTT. It translates to CASSLTGGNQPQHF.

The table lists this clone with a count of one. This chain connects TRBV7-2 to TRBJ2-1; the D gene is possibly TRBD2 (5 bases). This CDR3 is 16 amino acids long. In germline, CDR1 is SGHTA, CDR2 FQGNSA. V was shortened by 2 bases and J by 6 bases, with 17 bases between the two germline ends. The CDR3 DNA follows: TGTGCCAGCAGCTTACCCCCAGAGGGCGACCGCAATGAGCAGTTCTTC. It encodes CASSLPPEGDRNEQFF.

V gene TRBV11-2 combines with J gene TRBJ2-5; D possibly corresponds to TRBD2 (6 bases). Germline V lookup: CDR1 SGHAT, CDR2 FQNNGV. The CDR3 length is 15 residues. V lost 5 bases, J lost 5 bases, and 18 bases lay in between. CDR3 bases: TGTGCCAGCAGCATCCTCCTCAGCGGGTCGGAGACCCAGTACTTC. Amino acids: CASSILLSGSETQYF.

The rearrangement joins TRBV2 to TRBJ1-2; 10 positions agree with TRBD1. The CDR3 is 15 residues long. V was clipped by 0 bases and J by 7 bases; unmatched bases: 5. The germline V gene has CDR1 SNHLY and CDR2 FYNNEI. DNA for the CDR3: TGTGCCAGCAGTGAAGCCTCCGGGACAGGGGTTGGCTACACCTTC. Translating gives CASSEASGTGVGYTF.

V usage is TRBV5-1 and J usage is TRBJ2-1, with 8 positions matching TRBD2. The CDR3 runs to 14 residues. The germline V gene has CDR1 SGHRS and CDR2 YFSETQ. J was trimmed by 9 bases and V by 7 bases; bases with no gene match: 12. The CDR3 loop is CASRGLAGYIEQFF. DNA for the CDR3: TGCGCCAGCCGGGGGCTAGCGGGCTATATTGAGCAGTTCTTC.

The gene calls are TRBV7-6 and TRBJ1-1; perhaps TRBD1 as D (5 bases). Trimming left V 5 bases short and J 2 bases short, with 6 bases between. This CDR3 is 12 amino acids long. The V gene's germline CDR1 is SGHVS and CDR2 FNYEAQ. The CDR3 DNA reads TGTGCCAGCAGCCAGGGAAACACTGAAGCTTTCTTT. Translation: CASSQGNTEAFF.

Comment on this clone: At one boundary the junction diverges from the germline segment, which might be a read error. J is TRBJ1-1 and V is TRBV19, with D perhaps matching TRBD1 (6 bases). Germline loops: CDR1 LNHDA, CDR2 SQIVND (reference sequence). This CDR3 region has 14 residues. The CDR3 loop is CASSIQGPNTEAFF. In DNA, the CDR3 is TGTGCAAGTAGTATACAGGGCCCTAACACTGAAGCTTTCTTT.

The J gene is TRBJ1-1, the V gene TRBV5-1, with 8 bases that match TRBD1. Per the germline V gene, CDR1 is SGHRS and CDR2 is YFSETQ. The CDR3 is 15 amino acids. V lost 7 bases and J lost 5; bases outside the gene matches: 13. CDR3 DNA: TGCGCCAGCTCCGGACAGGGCGGGGAAGCTACTGAAGCTTTCTTT. Residues: CASSGQGGEATEAFF.